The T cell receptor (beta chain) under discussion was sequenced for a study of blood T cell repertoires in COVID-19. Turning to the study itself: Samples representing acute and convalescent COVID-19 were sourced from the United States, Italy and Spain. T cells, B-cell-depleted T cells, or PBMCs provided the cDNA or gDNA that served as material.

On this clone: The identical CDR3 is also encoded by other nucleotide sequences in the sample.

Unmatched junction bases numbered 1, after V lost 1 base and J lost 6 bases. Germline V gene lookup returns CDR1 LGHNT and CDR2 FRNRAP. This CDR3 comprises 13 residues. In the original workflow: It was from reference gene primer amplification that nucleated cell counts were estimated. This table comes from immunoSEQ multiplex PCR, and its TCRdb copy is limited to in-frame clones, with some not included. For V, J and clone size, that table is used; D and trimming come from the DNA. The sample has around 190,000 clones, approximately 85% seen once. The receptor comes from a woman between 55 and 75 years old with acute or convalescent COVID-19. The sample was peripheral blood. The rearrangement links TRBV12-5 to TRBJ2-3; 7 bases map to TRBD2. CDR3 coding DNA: TGTGCTAGTGGTTTGGCCGGGGGGGATACGCAGTATTTT. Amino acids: CASGLAGGDTQYF.